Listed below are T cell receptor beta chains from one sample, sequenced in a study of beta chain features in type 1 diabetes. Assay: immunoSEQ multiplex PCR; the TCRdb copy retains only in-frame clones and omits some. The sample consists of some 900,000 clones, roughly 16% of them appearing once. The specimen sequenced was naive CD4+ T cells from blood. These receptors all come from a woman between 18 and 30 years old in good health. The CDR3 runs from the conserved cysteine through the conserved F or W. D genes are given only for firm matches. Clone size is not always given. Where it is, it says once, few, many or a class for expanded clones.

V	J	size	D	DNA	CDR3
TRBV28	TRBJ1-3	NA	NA	TGTGCCAGCAGTTTCCTTCGGAGCTCTGGAAACACCATATATTTT	CASSFLRSSGNTIYF
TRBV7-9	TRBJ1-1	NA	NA	TGTGCCAGCAGTAGGGCGGCGTACACTGAAGCTTTCTTT	CASSRAAYTEAFF
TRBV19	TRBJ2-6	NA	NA	TGTGCCAGTGCCTGGAAACCAGCCTCTGGGGCCAACGTCCTGACTTTC	CASAWKPASGANVLTF
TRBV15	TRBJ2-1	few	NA	TGTGCCACCAGCAGCCCGCTATGGACCTCCTACAATGAGCAGTTCTTC	CATSSPLWTSYNEQFF
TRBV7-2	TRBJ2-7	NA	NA	TGTGCCAGCAGCCCGTATAATAGCGCCCGAACCTACGAGCAGTACTTC	CASSPYNSARTYEQYF
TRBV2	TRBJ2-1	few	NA	TGTGCCAGCCGACGGGCGGGCAATGAGCAGTTCTTC	CASRRAGNEQFF
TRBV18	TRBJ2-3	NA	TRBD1	TGTGCCAGCTCACCCGGGACAGTCACAGATACGCAGTATTTT	CASSPGTVTDTQYF
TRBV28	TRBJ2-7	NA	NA	TGTGCCAGCAGTCTCCCCGGACTTCAGTCCTACGAGCAGTACTTC	CASSLPGLQSYEQYF
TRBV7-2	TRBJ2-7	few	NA	TGTGCCAGCACCCTCGGCCCCCTTAGCGTAGGTTACGAGCAGTACTTC	CASTLGPLSVGYEQYF
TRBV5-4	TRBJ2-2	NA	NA	TGTGCCAGCAGCTTGCAAGGGTCGGGGACCGGGGAGCTGTTTTTT	CASSLQGSGTGELFF
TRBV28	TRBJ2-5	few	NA	TGTGCCAGCAGTTCTGGGGCTAAAGAGACCCAGTACTTC	CASSSGAKETQYF
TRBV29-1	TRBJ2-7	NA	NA	TGCAGCGCCTCGGGCGGGGCGCACTCCTACGAGCAGTACTTC	CSASGGAHSYEQYF
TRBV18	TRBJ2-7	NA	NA	TGTGCCAGCTCACCTGGACAGAACTACGAGCAGTACTTC	CASSPGQNYEQYF
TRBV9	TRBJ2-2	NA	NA	TGTGCCAGCAGCGTGTCAGGGTGGCCCGGGGAGCTGTTTTTT	CASSVSGWPGELFF
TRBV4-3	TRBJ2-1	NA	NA	TGCGCCAGCAGCCAGGCCGGGAAATACAATGAGCAGTTCTTC	CASSQAGKYNEQFF
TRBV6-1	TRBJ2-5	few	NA	TGTGCCAGCAGTGTAGTGGAAGAGACCCAGTACTTC	CASSVVEETQYF
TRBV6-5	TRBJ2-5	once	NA	TGTGCCAGCAGTTACACCGTACTGGCAGAGACCCAGTACTTC	CASSYTVLAETQYF
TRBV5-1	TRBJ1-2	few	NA	TGCGCCAGCAGCACCGGCCTTAATTGGAGTCAGGGCTACACCTTC	CASSTGLNWSQGYTF
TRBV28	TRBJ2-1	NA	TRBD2	TGTGCCAGCAGTTTAAGGGACTACTACAATGAGCAGTTCTTC	CASSLRDYYNEQFF
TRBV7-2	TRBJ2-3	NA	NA	TGTGCCAGCAGGCGTACGGTGGGCACAGATACGCAGTATTTT	CASRRTVGTDTQYF
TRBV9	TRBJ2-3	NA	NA	TGTGCCAGCAGCGTACAGGGATTTAACACAGATACGCAGTATTTT	CASSVQGFNTDTQYF
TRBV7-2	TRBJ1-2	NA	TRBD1	TGTGCCAGCAGCTTATTAACCGGGACAGGGGTTTATGGCTACACCTTC	CASSLLTGTGVYGYTF
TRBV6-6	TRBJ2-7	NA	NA	TGTGCCAGCAAAGGGACACAACGGTTGGGGCAGTACTTC	CASKGTQRLGQYF
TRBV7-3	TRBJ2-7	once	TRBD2	TGTGCCAGCAGCTTAACAGGCGGGAGTTCCTACGAGCAGTACTTC	CASSLTGGSSYEQYF